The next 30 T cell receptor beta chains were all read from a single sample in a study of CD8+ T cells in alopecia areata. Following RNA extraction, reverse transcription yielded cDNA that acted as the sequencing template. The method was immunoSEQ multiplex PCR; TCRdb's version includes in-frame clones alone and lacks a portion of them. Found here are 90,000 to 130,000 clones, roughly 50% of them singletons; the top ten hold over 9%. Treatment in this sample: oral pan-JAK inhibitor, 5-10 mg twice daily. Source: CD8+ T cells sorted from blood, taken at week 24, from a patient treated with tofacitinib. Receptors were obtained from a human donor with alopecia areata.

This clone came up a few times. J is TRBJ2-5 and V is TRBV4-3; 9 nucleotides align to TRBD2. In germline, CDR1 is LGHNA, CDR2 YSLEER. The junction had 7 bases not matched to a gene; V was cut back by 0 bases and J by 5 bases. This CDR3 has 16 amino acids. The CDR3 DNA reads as TGCGCCAGCAGCCAAGAACGCGGCGGGGGGGCCGAGACCCAGTACTTC. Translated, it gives CASSQERGGGAETQYF.

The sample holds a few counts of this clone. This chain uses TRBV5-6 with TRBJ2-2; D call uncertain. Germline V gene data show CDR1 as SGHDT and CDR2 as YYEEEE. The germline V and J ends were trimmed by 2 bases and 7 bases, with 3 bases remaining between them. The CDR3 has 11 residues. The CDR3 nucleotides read TGTGCCAGCAGCTTAATCGGGGAGCTGTTTTTT. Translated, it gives CASSLIGELFF.

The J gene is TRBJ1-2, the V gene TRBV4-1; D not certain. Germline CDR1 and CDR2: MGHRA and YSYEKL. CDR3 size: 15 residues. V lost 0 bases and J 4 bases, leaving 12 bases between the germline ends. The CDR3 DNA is TGCGCCAGCAGCCAAGAGGGGTCCGCGCCCTATGGCTACACCTTC. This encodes CASSQEGSAPYGYTF.

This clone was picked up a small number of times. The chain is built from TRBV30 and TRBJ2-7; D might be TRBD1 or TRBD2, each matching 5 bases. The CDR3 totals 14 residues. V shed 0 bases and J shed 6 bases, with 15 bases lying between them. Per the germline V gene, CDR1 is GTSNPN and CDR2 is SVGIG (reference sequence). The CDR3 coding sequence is TGTGCCTGGAGTGTTTTGGGGGATGGCGCCGAGCAGTACTTC. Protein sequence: CAWSVLGDGAEQYF.

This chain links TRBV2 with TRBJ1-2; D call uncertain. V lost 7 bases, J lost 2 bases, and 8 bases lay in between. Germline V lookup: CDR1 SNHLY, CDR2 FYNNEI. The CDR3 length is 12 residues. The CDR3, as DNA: TGTGCCAGCATACCACAGAACTATGGCTACACCTTC. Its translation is CASIPQNYGYTF.

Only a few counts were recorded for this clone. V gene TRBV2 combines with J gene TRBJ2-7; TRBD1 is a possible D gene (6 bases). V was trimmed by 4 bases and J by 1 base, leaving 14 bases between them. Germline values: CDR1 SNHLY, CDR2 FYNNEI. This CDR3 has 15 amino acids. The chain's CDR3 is CASSALGTSSYEQYF. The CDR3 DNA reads TGTGCCAGCAGTGCCCTTGGGACAAGTTCCTACGAGCAGTACTTC.

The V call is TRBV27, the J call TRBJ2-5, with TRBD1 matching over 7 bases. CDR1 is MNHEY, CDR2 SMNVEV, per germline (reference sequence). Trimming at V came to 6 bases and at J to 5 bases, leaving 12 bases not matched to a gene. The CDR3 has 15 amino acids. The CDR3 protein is CASSPLKGAVETQYF. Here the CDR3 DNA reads TGTGCCAGCAGCCCCCTAAAGGGGGCTGTGGAGACCCAGTACTTC.

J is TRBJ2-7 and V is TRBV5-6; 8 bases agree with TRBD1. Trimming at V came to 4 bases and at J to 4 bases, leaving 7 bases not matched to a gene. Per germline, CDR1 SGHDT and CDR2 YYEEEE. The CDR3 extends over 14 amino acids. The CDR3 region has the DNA TGTGCCAGCAGCGCTTGGGGGACAGGATACGAGCAGTACTTC. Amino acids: CASSAWGTGYEQYF.

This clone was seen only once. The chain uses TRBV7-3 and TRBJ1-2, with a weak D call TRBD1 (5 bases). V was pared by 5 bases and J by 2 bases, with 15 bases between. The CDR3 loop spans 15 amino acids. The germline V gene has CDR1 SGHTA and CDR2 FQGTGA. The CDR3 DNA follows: TGTGCCAGCAGCGCAACAGGACCAGCGAACTATGGCTACACCTTC. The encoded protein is CASSATGPANYGYTF.

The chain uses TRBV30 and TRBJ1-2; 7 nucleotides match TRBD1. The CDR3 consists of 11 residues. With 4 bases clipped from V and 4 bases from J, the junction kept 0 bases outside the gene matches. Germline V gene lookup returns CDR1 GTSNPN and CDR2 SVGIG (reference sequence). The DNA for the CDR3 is TGTGCCTGGACAGGGGGCTATGGCTACACCTTC. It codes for CAWTGGYGYTF.

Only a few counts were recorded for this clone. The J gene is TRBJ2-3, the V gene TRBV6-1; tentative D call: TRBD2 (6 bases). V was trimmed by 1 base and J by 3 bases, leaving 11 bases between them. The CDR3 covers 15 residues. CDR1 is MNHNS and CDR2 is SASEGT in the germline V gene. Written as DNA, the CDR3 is TGTGCCAGCAGTGAAGAAACCGCGGGAACAGATACGCAGTATTTT. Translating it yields CASSEETAGTDTQYF.

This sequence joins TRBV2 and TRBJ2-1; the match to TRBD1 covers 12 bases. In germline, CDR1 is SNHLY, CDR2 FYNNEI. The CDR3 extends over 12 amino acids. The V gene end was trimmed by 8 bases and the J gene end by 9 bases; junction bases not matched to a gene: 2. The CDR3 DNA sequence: TGTGCCAGCGGGGACAGGGGGCTTGAGCAGTTCTTC. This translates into CASGDRGLEQFF.

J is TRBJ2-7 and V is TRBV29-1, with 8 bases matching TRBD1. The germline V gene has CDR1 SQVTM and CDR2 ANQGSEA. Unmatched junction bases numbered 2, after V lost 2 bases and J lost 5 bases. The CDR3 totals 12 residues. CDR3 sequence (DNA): TGCAGCGTTGAAACAGGGGGTAACGAGCAGTACTTC. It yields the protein CSVETGGNEQYF.

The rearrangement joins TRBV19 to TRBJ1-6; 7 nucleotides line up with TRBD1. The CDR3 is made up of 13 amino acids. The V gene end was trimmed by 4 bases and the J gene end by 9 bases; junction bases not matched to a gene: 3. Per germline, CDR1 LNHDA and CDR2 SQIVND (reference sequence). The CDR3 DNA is TGTGCCAGTAGTACAGGGGGGGTTTCACCCCTCCACTTT. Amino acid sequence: CASSTGGVSPLHF.

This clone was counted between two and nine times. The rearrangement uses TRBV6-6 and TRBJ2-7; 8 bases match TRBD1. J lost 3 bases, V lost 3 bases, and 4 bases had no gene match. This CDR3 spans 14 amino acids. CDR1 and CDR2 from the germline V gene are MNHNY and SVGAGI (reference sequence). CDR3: CASSYKDRDYEQYF. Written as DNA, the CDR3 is TGTGCCAGCAGTTATAAGGACAGGGACTACGAGCAGTACTTC.

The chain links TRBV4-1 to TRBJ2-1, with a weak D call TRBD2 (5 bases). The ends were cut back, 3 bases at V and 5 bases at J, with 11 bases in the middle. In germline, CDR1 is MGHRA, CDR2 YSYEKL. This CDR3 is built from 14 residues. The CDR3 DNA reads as TGCGCCAGCAGCCATACTAACGGGGACAATGAGCAGTTCTTC. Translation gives CASSHTNGDNEQFF.

This chain's CDR3 is CASSSPSDSTDTQYF. As DNA, the CDR3 is TGTGCCAGCAGCTCCCCATCCGATAGCACAGATACGCAGTATTTT. The V gene is TRBV7-6, the J gene TRBJ2-3; D is uncertain. Germline CDR1 reads SGHVS; CDR2 reads FNYEAQ. The V gene lost 4 bases and the J gene lost 0 bases, with 11 bases spanning the gap. This CDR3 is built from 15 residues.

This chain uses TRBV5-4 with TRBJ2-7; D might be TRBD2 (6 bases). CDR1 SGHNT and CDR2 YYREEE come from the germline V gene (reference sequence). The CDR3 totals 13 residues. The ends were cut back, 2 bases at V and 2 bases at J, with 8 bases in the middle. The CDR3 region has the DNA TGTGCCAGCAGCTTCGGGGGTACCTACGAGCAGTACTTC. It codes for CASSFGGTYEQYF.

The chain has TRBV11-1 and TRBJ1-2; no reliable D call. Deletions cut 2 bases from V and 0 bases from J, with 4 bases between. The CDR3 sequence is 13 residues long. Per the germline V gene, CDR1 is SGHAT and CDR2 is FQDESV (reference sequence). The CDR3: CASSLNPNYGYTF. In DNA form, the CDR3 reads TGTGCCAGCAGCTTAAACCCTAACTATGGCTACACCTTC.

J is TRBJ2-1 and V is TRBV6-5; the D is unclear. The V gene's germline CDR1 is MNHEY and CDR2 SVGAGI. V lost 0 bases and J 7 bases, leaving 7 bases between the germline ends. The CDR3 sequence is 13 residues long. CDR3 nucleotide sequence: TGTGCCAGCAGTTACTCTGGGTCGAATGAGCAGTTCTTC. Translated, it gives CASSYSGSNEQFF.

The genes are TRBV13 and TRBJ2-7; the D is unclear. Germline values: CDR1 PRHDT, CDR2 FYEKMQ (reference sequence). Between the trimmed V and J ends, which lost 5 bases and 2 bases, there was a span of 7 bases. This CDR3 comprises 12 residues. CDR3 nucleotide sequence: TGTGCCAGCAGCGGCCGGGCCTACGAGCAGTACTTC. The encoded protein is CASSGRAYEQYF.

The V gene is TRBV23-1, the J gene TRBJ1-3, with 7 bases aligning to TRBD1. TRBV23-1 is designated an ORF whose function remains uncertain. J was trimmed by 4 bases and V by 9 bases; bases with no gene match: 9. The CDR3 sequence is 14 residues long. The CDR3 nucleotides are TGCGCCAGTACCCCTACGGGACAGGGAAACACCATATATTTT. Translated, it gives CASTPTGQGNTIYF.

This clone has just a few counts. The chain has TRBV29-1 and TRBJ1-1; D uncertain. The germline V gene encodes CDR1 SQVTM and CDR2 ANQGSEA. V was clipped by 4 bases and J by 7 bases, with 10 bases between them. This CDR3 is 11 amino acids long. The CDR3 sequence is CSVVEQFEAFF. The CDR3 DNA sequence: TGCAGCGTTGTGGAACAGTTTGAAGCTTTCTTT.

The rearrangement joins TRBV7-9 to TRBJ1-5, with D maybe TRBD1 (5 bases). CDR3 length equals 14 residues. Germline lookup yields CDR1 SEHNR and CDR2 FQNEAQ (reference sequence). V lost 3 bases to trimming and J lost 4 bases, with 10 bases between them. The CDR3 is CASSFGGLNQPQHF. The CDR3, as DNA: TGTGCCAGCAGCTTTGGGGGACTGAATCAGCCCCAGCATTTT.

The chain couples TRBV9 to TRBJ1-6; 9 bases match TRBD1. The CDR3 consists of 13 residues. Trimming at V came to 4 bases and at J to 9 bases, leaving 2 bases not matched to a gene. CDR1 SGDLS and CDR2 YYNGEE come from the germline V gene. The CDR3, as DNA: TGTGCCAGCAGCACAGGGGGCACTTCACCCCTCCACTTT. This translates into CASSTGGTSPLHF.

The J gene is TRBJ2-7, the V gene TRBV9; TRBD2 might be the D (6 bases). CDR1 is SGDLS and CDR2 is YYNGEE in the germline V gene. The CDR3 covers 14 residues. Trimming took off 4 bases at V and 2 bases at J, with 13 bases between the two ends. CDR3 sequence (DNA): TGTGCCAGCAGCCCGCGGGACCGACCCTACGAGCAGTACTTC. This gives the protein CASSPRDRPYEQYF.

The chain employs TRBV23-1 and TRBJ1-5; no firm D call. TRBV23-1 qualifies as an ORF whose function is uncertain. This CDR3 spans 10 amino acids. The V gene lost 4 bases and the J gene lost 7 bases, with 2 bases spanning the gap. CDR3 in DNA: TGCGCCAGCAGTCCGCAGCCCCAGCATTTT. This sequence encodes CASSPQPQHF.

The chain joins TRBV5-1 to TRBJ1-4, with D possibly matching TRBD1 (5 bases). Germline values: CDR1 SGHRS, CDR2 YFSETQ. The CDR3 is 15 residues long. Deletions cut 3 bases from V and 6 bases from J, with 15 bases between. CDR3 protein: CASSSTGTAYEKLFF. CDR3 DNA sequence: TGCGCCAGCAGCTCCACCGGGACGGCCTATGAAAAACTGTTTTTT. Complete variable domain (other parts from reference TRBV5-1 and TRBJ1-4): KAGVTQTPRYLIKTRGQQVTLSCSPISGHRSVSWYQQTPGQGLQFLFEYFSETQRNKGNFPGRFSGRQFSNSRSEMNVSTLELGDSALYLCASSSTGTAYEKLFFGSGTQLSVL.

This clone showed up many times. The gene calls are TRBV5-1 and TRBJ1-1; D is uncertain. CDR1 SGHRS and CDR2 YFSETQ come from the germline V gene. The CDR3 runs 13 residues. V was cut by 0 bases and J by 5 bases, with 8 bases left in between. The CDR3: CASSLGEGTEAFF. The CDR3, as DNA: TGCGCCAGCAGCTTGGGCGAGGGAACTGAAGCTTTCTTT.

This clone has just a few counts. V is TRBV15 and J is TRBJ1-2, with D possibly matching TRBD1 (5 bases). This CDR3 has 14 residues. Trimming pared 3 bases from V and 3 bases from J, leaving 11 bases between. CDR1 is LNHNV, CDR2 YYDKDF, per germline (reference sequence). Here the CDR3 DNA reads TGTGCCACCAGCAGTCAACAGGAGTACTATGGCTACACCTTC. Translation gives CATSSQQEYYGYTF.